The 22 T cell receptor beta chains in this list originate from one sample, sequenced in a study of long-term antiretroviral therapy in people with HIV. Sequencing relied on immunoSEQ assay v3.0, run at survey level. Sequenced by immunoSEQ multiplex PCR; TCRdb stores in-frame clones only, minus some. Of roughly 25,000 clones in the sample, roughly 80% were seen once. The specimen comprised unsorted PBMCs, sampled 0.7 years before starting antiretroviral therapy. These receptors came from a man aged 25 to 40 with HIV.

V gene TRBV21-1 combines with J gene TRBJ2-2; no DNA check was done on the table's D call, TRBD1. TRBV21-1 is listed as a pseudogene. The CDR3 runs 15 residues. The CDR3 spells CASSTSGQGTGELFF. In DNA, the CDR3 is TGTGCCAGCAGCACTTCGGGACAGGGAACCGGGGAGCTGTTTTTT.

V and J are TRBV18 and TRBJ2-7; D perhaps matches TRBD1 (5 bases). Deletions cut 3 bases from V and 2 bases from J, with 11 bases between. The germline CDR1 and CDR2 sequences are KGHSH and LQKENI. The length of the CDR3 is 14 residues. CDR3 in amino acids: CASSPVQTAYEQYF. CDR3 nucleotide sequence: TGTGCCAGCTCACCGGTTCAGACAGCCTACGAGCAGTACTTC.

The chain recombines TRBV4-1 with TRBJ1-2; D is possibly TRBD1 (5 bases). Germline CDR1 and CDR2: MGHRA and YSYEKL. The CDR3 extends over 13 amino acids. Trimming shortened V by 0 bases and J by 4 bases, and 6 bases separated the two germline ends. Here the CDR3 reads CASSQDGAYGYTF. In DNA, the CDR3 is TGCGCCAGCAGCCAAGACGGGGCCTATGGCTACACCTTC.

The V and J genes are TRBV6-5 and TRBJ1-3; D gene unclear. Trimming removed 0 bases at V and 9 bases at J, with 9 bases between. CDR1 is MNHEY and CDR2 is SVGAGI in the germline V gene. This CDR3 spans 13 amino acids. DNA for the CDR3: TGTGCCAGCAGTTACTCGATGCTTGGCACCATATATTTT. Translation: CASSYSMLGTIYF.

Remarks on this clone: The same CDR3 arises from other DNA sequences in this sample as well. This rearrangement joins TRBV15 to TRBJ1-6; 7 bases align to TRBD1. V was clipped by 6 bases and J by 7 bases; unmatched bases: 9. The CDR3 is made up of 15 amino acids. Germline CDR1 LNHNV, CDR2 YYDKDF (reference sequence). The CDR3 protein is CATSTRQGRNSPLHF. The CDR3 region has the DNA TGTGCCACCAGTACTAGACAGGGAAGAAATTCACCCCTCCACTTT.

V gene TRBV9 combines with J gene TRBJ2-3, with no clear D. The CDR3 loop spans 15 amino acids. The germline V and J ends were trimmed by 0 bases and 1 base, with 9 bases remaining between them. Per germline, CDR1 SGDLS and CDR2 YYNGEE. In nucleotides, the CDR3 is TGTGCCAGCAGCGTAGTCCCTAGAGGCACAGATACGCAGTATTTT. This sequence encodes CASSVVPRGTDTQYF. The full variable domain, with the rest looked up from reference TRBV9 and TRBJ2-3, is DSGVTQTPKHLITATGQRVTLRCSPRSGDLSVYWYQQSLDQGLQFLIQYYNGEERAKGNILERFSAQQFPDLHSELNLSSLELGDSALYFCASSVVPRGTDTQYFGPGTRLTVL.

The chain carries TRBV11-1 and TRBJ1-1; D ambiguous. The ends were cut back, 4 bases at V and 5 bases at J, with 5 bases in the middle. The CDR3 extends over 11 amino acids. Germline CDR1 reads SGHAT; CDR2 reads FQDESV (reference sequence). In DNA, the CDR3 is TGTGCCAGCAGCTCCCATACTGAAGCTTTCTTT. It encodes CASSSHTEAFF.

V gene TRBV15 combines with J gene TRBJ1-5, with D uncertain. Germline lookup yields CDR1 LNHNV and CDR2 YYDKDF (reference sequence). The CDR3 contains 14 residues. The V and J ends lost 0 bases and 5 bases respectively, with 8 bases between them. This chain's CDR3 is CATSRDRTYQPQHF. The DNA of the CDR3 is TGTGCCACCAGCAGAGATAGGACCTATCAGCCCCAGCATTTT.

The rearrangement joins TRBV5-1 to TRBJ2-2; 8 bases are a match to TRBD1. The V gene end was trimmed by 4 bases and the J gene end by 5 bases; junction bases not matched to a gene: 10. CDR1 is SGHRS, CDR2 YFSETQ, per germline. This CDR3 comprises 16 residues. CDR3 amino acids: CASSPRTGMRTGELFF. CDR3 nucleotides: TGCGCCAGCAGCCCCCGGACAGGGATGAGGACCGGGGAGCTGTTTTTT.

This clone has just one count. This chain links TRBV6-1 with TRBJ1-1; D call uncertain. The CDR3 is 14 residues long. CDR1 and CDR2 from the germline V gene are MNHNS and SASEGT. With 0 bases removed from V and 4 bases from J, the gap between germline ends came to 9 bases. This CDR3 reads CASSEAYTGTEAFF. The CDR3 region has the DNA TGTGCCAGCAGTGAAGCCTACACGGGCACTGAAGCTTTCTTT.

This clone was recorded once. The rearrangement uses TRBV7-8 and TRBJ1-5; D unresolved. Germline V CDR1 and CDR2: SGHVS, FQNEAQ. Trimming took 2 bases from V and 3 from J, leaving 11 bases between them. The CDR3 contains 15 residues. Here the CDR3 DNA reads TGTGCCAGCAGCTTAATGATGGGGTACAATCAGCCCCAGCATTTT. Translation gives CASSLMMGYNQPQHF.

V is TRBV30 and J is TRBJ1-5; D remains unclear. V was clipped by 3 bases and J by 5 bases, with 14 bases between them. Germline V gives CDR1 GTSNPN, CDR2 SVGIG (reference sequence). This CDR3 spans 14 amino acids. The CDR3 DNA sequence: TGTGCCTGGAGCGGTGCGGCGTATGATCAGCCCCAGCATTTT. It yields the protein CAWSGAAYDQPQHF.

The CDR3 spells CASSVDLAGYEQYF. DNA of the CDR3: TGTGCCAGCAGCGTAGACCTAGCGGGTTACGAGCAGTACTTC. V is TRBV9 and J is TRBJ2-7; TRBD2 aligns across 8 bases. CDR1 is SGDLS and CDR2 is YYNGEE in the germline V gene. The CDR3 has 14 residues. The J segment lost 4 bases and the V segment lost 0 bases, leaving 3 bases of the junction unmatched.

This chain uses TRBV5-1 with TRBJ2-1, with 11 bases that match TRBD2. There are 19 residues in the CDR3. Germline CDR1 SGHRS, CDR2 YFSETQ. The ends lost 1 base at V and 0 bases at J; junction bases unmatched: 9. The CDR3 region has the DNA TGCGCCAGCAGCTTGTTGGCTAGCGGGGGGCTAGGCTCCTACAATGAGCAGTTCTTC. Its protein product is CASSLLASGGLGSYNEQFF.

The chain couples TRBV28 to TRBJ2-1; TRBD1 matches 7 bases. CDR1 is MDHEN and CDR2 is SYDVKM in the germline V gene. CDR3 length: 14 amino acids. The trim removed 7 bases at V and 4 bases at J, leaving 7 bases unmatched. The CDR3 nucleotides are TGTGCCAGCACCGACAGGGAAGCTTACAATGAGCAGTTCTTC. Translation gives CASTDREAYNEQFF.

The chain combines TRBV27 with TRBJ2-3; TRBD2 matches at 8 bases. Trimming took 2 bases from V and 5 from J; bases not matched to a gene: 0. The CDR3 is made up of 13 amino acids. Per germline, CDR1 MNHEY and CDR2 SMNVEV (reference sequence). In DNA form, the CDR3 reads TGTGCCAGCAGTTTAAGCGGGGGAGATACGCAGTATTTT. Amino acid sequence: CASSLSGGDTQYF.

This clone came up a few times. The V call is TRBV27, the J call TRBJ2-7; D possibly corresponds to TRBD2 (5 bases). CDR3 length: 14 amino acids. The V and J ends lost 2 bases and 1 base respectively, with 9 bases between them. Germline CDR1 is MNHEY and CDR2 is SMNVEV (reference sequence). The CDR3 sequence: CASSLRGPSYEQYF. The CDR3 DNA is TGTGCCAGCAGTTTACGGGGTCCATCCTACGAGCAGTACTTC.

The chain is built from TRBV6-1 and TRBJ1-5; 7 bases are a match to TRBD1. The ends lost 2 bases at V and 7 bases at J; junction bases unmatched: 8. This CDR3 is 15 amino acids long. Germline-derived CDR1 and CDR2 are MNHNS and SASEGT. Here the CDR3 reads CASSEYGGGRQPQHF. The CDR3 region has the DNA TGTGCCAGCAGTGAATACGGAGGGGGCCGGCAGCCCCAGCATTTT.

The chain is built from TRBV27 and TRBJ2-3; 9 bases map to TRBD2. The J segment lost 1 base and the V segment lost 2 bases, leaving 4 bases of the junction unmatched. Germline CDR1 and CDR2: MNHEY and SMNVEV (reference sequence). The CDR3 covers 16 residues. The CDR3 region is CASSLLKRGGTDTQYF. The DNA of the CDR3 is TGTGCCAGCAGTTTACTTAAGCGGGGGGGCACAGATACGCAGTATTTT.

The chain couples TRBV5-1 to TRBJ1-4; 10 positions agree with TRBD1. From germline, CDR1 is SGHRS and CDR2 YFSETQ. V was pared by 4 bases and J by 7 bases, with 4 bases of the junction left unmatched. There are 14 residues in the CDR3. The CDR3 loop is CASSRTGGGEKLFF. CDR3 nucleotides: TGCGCCAGCAGCCGGACAGGGGGGGGTGAAAAACTGTTTTTT.

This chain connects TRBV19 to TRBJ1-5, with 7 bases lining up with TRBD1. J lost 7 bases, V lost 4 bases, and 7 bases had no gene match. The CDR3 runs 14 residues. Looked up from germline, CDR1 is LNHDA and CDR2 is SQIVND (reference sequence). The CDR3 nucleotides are TGTGCCAGTAGTAGTATAGGGGGCGGACAGCCCCAGCATTTT. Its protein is CASSSIGGGQPQHF.

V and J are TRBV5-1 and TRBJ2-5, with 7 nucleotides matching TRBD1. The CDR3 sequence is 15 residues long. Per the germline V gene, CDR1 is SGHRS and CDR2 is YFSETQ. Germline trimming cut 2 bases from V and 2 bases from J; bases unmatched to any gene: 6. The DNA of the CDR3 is TGCGCCAGCAGCTTAAGGGGGCTTAATCAAGAGACCCAGTACTTC. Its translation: CASSLRGLNQETQYF.